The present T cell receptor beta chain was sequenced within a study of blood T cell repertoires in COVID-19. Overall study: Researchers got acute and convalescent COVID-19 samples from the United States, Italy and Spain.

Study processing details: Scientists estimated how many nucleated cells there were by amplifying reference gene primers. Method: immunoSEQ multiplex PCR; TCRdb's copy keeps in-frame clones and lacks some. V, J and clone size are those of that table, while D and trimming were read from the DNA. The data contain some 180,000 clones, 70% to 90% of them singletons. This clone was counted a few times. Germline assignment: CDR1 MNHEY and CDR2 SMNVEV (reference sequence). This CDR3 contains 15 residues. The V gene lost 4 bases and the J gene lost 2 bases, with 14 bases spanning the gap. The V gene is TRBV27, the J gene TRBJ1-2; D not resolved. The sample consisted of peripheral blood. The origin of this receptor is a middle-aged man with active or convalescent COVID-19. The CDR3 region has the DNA TGTGCCAGCAGTTCCCTCCTTTCCGGGAACTATGGCTACACCTTC. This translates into CASSSLLSGNYGYTF.